The source of this T cell receptor beta chain is a study of T-cell memory formation after mild COVID-19. TCRdb independently ran MiXCR on the 5' RACE reads; one entry per CDR3 protein. The table has 100,000 to 150,000 distinct CDR3 sequences, about a sixth seen once. V shed 6 bases and J 0 bases; nucleotides not matched to a gene: 11. Germline V lookup: CDR1 MNHEY, CDR2 SVGEGT. This CDR3 region has 17 residues. The sequence came from a man aged 18 to 29 who had mild COVID-19 (a few samples of this study predate the infection). Cell type and time point are not known. This sequence joins TRBV6-2 or TRBV6-3 and TRBJ2-4, with 7 bases matching TRBD1. The sequenced sample was PBMCs or a T cell subset sorted from them (not recorded which). The CDR3 is CASSFTRTGLAKNIQYF. As DNA, the CDR3 is TGTGCCAGCAGCTTCACTCGGACAGGCCTAGCCAAAAACATTCAGTACTTC.